This is a list of T cell receptor beta chains from one sample in a study of OX40 agonist ivuxolimab in advanced cancers. The repertoire was sequenced with immunoSEQ multiplex PCR; TCRdb's copy has only in-frame clones and lacks some. Among just over 80,000 clones listed, 87% were seen once. The sample in question was CD4+ or CD8+ T cells sorted from blood, obtained in a trial of the OX40 agonist ivuxolimab. The receptors shown here come from an adult with an advanced solid tumor such as melanoma, head and neck, liver or kidney cancer. Each CDR3 is given with its conserved first and last residue. Each record gives: J gene, D gene, V gene, clone size, CDR3 protein, CDR3 DNA. D genes are given only for firm matches. The size entry is marked missing in some rows and otherwise reads once, few, many or a size class.

>TRBJ2-6|NA|TRBV9|NA
CASSVVGYSSGANVLTF
TGTGCCAGCAGCGTAGTGGGCTACAGCTCTGGGGCCAACGTCCTGACTTTC
>TRBJ1-2|TRBD1|TRBV7-8|NA
CASSPRTGLGNYGYTF
TGTGCCAGCAGCCCTAGGACAGGGTTGGGTAACTATGGCTACACCTTC
>TRBJ1-5|TRBD1|TRBV19|once
CASKKQGASQPQHF
TGTGCCAGTAAAAAACAGGGGGCGAGCCAGCCCCAGCATTTT
>TRBJ2-5|NA|TRBV5-6|few
CASSRTGALGETQYF
TGTGCCAGCAGCCGAACGGGAGCCTTGGGGGAGACCCAGTACTTC
>TRBJ2-2|TRBD2|TRBV7-2|NA
CASSLEGGRTGELFF
TGTGCCAGCAGCTTAGAGGGCGGGAGAACCGGGGAGCTGTTTTTT
>TRBJ1-1|TRBD1|TRBV5-1|NA
CASRLTGGQTEAFF
TGCGCCAGCAGGCTCACAGGGGGTCAGACTGAAGCTTTCTTT
>TRBJ1-1|TRBD1|TRBV7-9|NA
CASSLTGGDTEAFF
TGTGCCAGCAGCCTGACAGGGGGCGACACTGAAGCTTTCTTT
>TRBJ2-3|NA|TRBV18|NA
CASSTSTDTQYF
TGTGCCAGCTCAACGAGCACAGATACGCAGTATTTT
>TRBJ1-1|NA|TRBV2|NA
CASSEEGGRMNTEAFF
TGTGCCAGCAGTGAAGAGGGGGGTCGAATGAACACTGAAGCTTTCTTT
>TRBJ2-7|NA|TRBV28|NA
CASSLWDMSSYEQYF
TGTGCCAGCAGTTTATGGGACATGAGCTCCTACGAGCAGTACTTC
>TRBJ2-4|NA|TRBV6-1|NA
CASSEARRVEINIQYF
TGTGCCAGCAGTGAAGCGCGAAGGGTAGAGATTAACATTCAGTACTTC
>TRBJ1-2|NA|TRBV30|NA
CAWSVTGAARTF
TGTGCCTGGAGTGTTACGGGGGCAGCAAGGACCTTC
>TRBJ1-5|NA|TRBV7-2|NA
CASSSGHQPQHF
TGTGCCAGCAGCTCCGGACATCAGCCCCAGCATTTT
>TRBJ1-1|NA|TRBV18|NA
CASSPRTGNTEAFF
TGTGCCAGCTCACCACGCACAGGGAACACTGAAGCTTTCTTT
>TRBJ2-6|NA|TRBV7-4|NA
CASSQERKALGANVLTF
TGTGCCAGCAGCCAAGAGAGGAAGGCTCTCGGGGCCAACGTCCTGACTTTC
>TRBJ2-7|NA|TRBV5-4|NA
CASSLEYGVSYEQYF
TGTGCCAGCAGCTTGGAATACGGGGTCTCCTACGAGCAGTACTTC
>TRBJ2-5|NA|TRBV29-1|NA
CSGRGPPRETQYF
TGCAGCGGGAGGGGTCCTCCAAGGGAGACCCAGTACTTC
>TRBJ1-1|TRBD1|TRBV13|few
CASSLEMGQGDTEAFF
TGTGCCAGCAGCCTAGAAATGGGACAGGGGGACACTGAAGCTTTCTTT
>TRBJ1-1|NA|TRBV10-1|NA
CASSEYSMNTEAFF
TGCGCCAGCAGTGAGTACAGCATGAACACTGAAGCTTTCTTT
>TRBJ2-3|TRBD1|TRBV30|once
CASGRVTGGPDTQYF
TGTGCCTCGGGGCGGGTGACAGGGGGCCCAGATACGCAGTATTTT
>TRBJ1-2|NA|TRBV15|NA
CATRFFVRAYPNYGYTF
TGTGCCACCAGGTTCTTTGTCAGGGCATACCCTAACTATGGCTACACCTTC
>TRBJ2-5|TRBD2|TRBV11-2|NA
CASSPTSGSGGQYF
TGTGCCAGCAGCCCGACTAGCGGGTCGGGCGGCCAGTACTTC
>TRBJ1-1|NA|TRBV14|NA
CASSGQLNTEAFF
TGTGCCAGCAGTGGACAGCTGAACACTGAAGCTTTCTTT
>TRBJ1-1|NA|TRBV7-6|NA
CASSRGTRNTEAFF
TGTGCCAGCAGCCGGGGAACACGGAACACTGAAGCTTTCTTT
>TRBJ1-2|NA|TRBV5-4|NA
CASSFPGVGYTF
TGTGCCAGCAGCTTCCCCGGCGTTGGCTACACCTTC
>TRBJ1-6|NA|TRBV5-1|NA
CASSLAEGPNSPLHF
TGCGCCAGCAGCTTGGCGGAGGGCCCTAATTCACCCCTCCACTTT
>TRBJ2-1|TRBD1|TRBV19|NA
CASSKQGGEQFF
TGTGCCAGTAGTAAACAGGGGGGCGAGCAGTTCTTC
>TRBJ2-5|NA|TRBV20-1|once
CSARRQETQYF
TGCAGTGCTAGACGCCAAGAGACCCAGTACTTC
>TRBJ1-1|TRBD1|TRBV5-1|NA
CASSQDRGPYMNTEAFF
TGCGCCAGCAGCCAGGACAGGGGGCCTTACATGAACACTGAAGCTTTCTTT
>TRBJ1-2|NA|TRBV7-2|NA
CASSWQGKGYTF
TGTGCCAGCAGCTGGCAGGGGAAGGGCTACACCTTC
>TRBJ1-2|NA|TRBV7-2|few
CASSQAQENYGYTF
TGTGCCAGCTCTCAGGCCCAAGAGAACTATGGCTACACCTTC
>TRBJ2-3|NA|TRBV7-9|NA
CASSSPHGDTQYF
TGTGCCAGCAGCTCCCCGCATGGGGATACGCAGTATTTT
>TRBJ2-3|TRBD1|TRBV6-6|NA
CASSPQGMRTDTQYF
TGTGCCAGCAGTCCACAGGGGATGAGGACAGATACGCAGTATTTT
>TRBJ2-5|NA|TRBV5-1|NA
CASSLDGYKEETQYF
TGCGCCAGCAGCTTGGATGGTTACAAAGAAGAGACCCAGTACTTC
>TRBJ2-4|TRBD1|TRBV28|NA
CASSPSRTRPRGLSSKNIQYF
TGTGCCAGCAGTCCCTCAAGAACCCGGCCCAGGGGGCTATCATCCAAAAACATTCAGTACTTC
>TRBJ1-4|NA|TRBV28|NA
CASTSSWESKLFF
TGTGCCAGCACCTCTTCGTGGGAGTCCAAACTGTTTTTT
>TRBJ2-1|NA|TRBV14|NA
CASSQSPRGPLRSYNEQFF
TGTGCCAGCAGCCAAAGCCCCCGTGGGCCTTTACGCTCCTACAATGAGCAGTTCTTC
>TRBJ1-6|NA|TRBV2|few
CASKGLGHSPLHF
TGTGCCAGCAAAGGGTTAGGCCATTCACCCCTCCACTTT
>TRBJ2-3|NA|TRBV19|NA
CASSNRVSADTQYF
TGTGCCAGTAGTAACAGGGTTTCCGCAGATACGCAGTATTTT
>TRBJ2-7|TRBD1|TRBV5-1|NA
CASSGGQGTWEQYF
TGCGCCAGCAGCGGGGGACAGGGAACGTGGGAGCAGTACTTC
>TRBJ2-2|NA|TRBV6-1|NA
CASRARSGDTGELFF
TGTGCCAGCAGGGCGAGGAGCGGCGACACCGGGGAGCTGTTTTTT
>TRBJ2-7|TRBD1|TRBV9|NA
CASSGEVGGTGLYF
TGTGCCAGCAGCGGTGAGGTGGGAGGGACAGGGTTGTACTTC
>TRBJ1-1|NA|TRBV5-1|NA
CASSLGDSSSPEAFF
TGCGCCAGCAGCTTGGGAGACAGCTCTTCACCTGAAGCTTTCTTT